This T cell receptor beta chain is drawn from a study of shared clonotypes between healthy human individuals. Whole-study findings and limits: The naive CD4 repertoires of a handful of donors were compared, and about 5% of clonotypes were shared.

The CDR3 runs to 17 residues. Per the germline V gene, CDR1 is SGHVS and CDR2 is FQNEAQ. V lost 1 base and J lost 0, with 13 bases in between. CD4+ cells underwent separation, giving CD45RA+ naive and CD45RA-negative memory subsets. About this clone: Its target is not known.

At a deep level, the assay was run. Per the original data handling: Junction-only immunoSEQ data arrived without quality scores, meaning filtering differed. This table comes from immunoSEQ multiplex PCR, and its TCRdb copy is limited to in-frame clones, with some not included. V and J calls plus clone size are reproduced from that table; the DNA served to infer D and trimming. Seen here are approximately 340,000 clones, 74% observed once, and the top ten hold under 13%. This TCR derives from a man aged 25-45 years in good health. Sequenced sample: memory CD4+ T cells sorted from blood. Subset in this sample: CD45RA-negative fraction. The V gene is TRBV7-8, the J gene TRBJ1-5, with D uncertain. This chain's CDR3 is CASSLDTGHYSNQPQHF. The DNA for the CDR3 is TGTGCCAGCAGCTTAGACACCGGCCATTATAGCAATCAGCCCCAGCATTTT.